The entry that follows covers one T cell receptor (beta chain) sequence. The antigen is unknown. The data belong to a study of blood T cells in healthy people across ages. Study findings and constraints: PBMCs left unsorted prevented a conclusive naive versus antigen-experienced comparison. Nothing was known about donor CMV status, and this possibly confounded expanded clonotype changes.

The ends lost 1 base at V and 4 bases at J; junction bases unmatched: 5. This CDR3 comprises 15 residues. Germline V lookup: CDR1 DFQATT, CDR2 SNEGSKA (reference sequence). Then a second PCR, running roughly 7 to 11 cycles, was carried out with a sample-barcoded 5' primer and a J-beta primer mix. One entry per CDR3 protein results from TCRdb running MiXCR on the 5' RACE reads. The sample yields fewer than 800,000 distinct CDR3 sequences, 25% seen once. The same specimen was also included in a second study, on T cells of mothers and their children. This second study says: At approximately 1.5 ug per 15 ul, all of the extracted RNA went into cDNA synthesis.

The sequence derives from a boy between 10 and 17 years old in good health. The chain recombines TRBV20-1 with TRBJ2-1; 9 nucleotides agree with TRBD2. Input material: blood. The CDR3 bases are TGCAGTGCTAGAGTAAGCCTAGCGGGGTACAATGAGCAGTTCTTC. Translated: CSARVSLAGYNEQFF.